This TCR beta chain originates from a study of CD8+CD57+ T cells in acquired aplastic anemia. Sequenced patients had shown CD8+CD57+ cell expansion by flow cytometry. Study outcomes and limitations: In common between the patients and the controls were around 29 CD8+ CDR3 sequences.

Details on this clonotype: What it binds is not known.

It was genomic DNA that served as the template for profiling TCR beta VDJ and CDR3. TCRdb re-called the reads with MiXCR, one entry per CDR3 protein. The sample includes under 200,000 distinct CDR3 sequences, around 43% seen only once; the top ten take 3.2%. CDR1 is LNHDA, CDR2 SQIVND, per germline (reference sequence). V was cut by 6 bases and J by 5 bases, with 11 bases left in between. The CDR3 runs 13 residues. Sequences were obtained from sorted CD4+, CD8+, or CD8+CD57+ T cells (not recorded which) from PBMCs. The receptor's source is a human donor with aplastic anemia. The chain is built from TRBV19 and TRBJ2-1; D unresolved. CDR3 DNA: TGTGCCAGTAGCCACGGGCCAAACAATGAGCAGTTCTTC. It yields the protein CASSHGPNNEQFF.